A single T cell receptor beta chain is shown here with its context. The antigen is undetermined. Relative to the germline gene, one junction end is altered; a read error may explain this. The sample originates from a study of cytomegalovirus exposure and HLA in healthy donors. Study context: Caucasian-associated ancestry cluster membership applied to about 80% of approximately 400 genotyped donors. General observations from the study: TCR beta V- and J-gene trimming, according to a later analysis, was linked to a missense DCLRE1C variant.

The study ran its PCR with 60 Vbeta and 13 Jbeta primers. In the authors' methods: The count from a later analysis was tens of millions of unique TCR beta chains, some 10 million of them shared. TCRdb's copy holds only in-frame clones and misses some; the assay was immunoSEQ multiplex PCR. V, J and clone size are taken as reported in that table, and D and trimming were inferred from the DNA itself. Here the sample spans under 200,000 clones, around 77% being singletons. Germline loops: CDR1 SQVTM, CDR2 ANQGSEA. The CDR3 runs to 12 residues. The genes are TRBV29-1 and TRBJ2-2, with D perhaps TRBD2 (6 bases). The sequence derives from a man aged 60-69 years in good health and CMV-seronegative. Sequencing was carried out using PBMCs. CDR3 sequence (DNA): TGCAGCGTTCGCGGGAACTCCGGGGAGCTGTTTTTT. Amino acids: CSVRGNSGELFF.